This T cell receptor beta chain was sequenced during a study of OX40 agonist ivuxolimab in advanced cancers. Broadly, across the study: Ivuxolimab, which targeted the costimulatory receptor OX40 (CD134), was an agonistic, fully human IgG2 monoclonal antibody. The paper covers the monotherapy dose-escalation part of the phase I ivuxolimab trial, which included N ≈ 57 patients. Partial responses occurred in three dose-escalation patients, of whom one had hepatocellular carcinoma and two had cutaneous melanoma. The dose-escalation cohort was 82.7% male with a mean age of about 60 years, ranging from roughly 23 to 85. Intravenous ivuxolimab was administered to patients every 2 weeks at six dose levels: 0.01, 0.1, 0.3, 1.5, 3 and 10 mg/kg. The purpose of peripheral TCRbeta sequencing was to test whether ivuxolimab changed TCR sequence diversity and led to clonal T-cell expansion. Prior anti-PD-1, anti-PD-L1 or anti-CTLA-4 therapy was permitted, and approximately 42% of dose-escalation patients had received checkpoint inhibitors. Among the approximately 50 dose-escalation patients, 19 had hepatocellular carcinoma, 15 melanoma, 9 renal cell carcinoma and 9 head and neck cancer. What the work shows at the level of the full study, not this receptor alone: On average, CD8+ T cells showed more expanded clones than CD4+ T cells after ivuxolimab. Low levels of normalized T-cell clonal expansion were also seen in some patients who did not respond. At doses of 0.1 to 3.0 mg/kg, clonal expansion of both CD4+ and CD8+ blood T cells was observed from baseline to week 6. In the 0.1-3.0 mg/kg groups, partial responders were among the patients with the lowest normalized peripheral clonal expansion, particularly in CD8+ T cells. The antigen specificity of the clonally expanded peripheral T cells was not determined.

Genomic DNA was extracted from sorted cells for sequencing of the TCRbeta CDR3 region. The immunoSEQ Assay was used to sequence the TCRbeta CDR3 regions. In its TCRdb copy, this immuneACCESS table keeps in-frame sequences only and misses some clones. Where compared with another copy, unresolved V genes explain less than half of these, and the others have no known cause. The sample has tens of thousands of clones on record, roughly 92% of them singletons. The leading ten clones occupy 18% of the sample. The trial excluded patients who had a history of autoimmune disease or were on systemic immunosuppression. Peripheral blood for TCR sequencing was drawn from every dose cohort at baseline, at cycle 4 day 1 and at cycle 7 day 1. The samples were taken from a phase I, first-in-human, multicenter, open-label dose-escalation trial of ivuxolimab. Adults with locally advanced or metastatic melanoma, renal cell, hepatocellular, or head and neck squamous cell carcinoma were enrolled in the trial. CD4+ and CD8+ T cells were sorted separately from peripheral blood before TCR sequencing.

The CDR3 has 17 amino acids, counting the end cysteine and phenylalanine. Just CDR3 DNA is preserved here, 51 bases in frame from base 1. Germline trimming amounts to 1 base on V and 3 bases on J, with 10 as the count of junction bases outside the gene matches. The germline V gene gives CDR1 as SGHTA and CDR2 as FQGNSA. With respect to this clone: Its antigen specificity is not known. Base qualities were left out, and no much larger clone turns up one base away.

The clonotype was recovered from an adult with an advanced solid tumor such as melanoma, head and neck, liver or kidney cancer. The sequence is built from TRBV7-2 and TRBJ2-7; 9 bases in the middle match TRBD2. This specimen was CD4+ or CD8+ T cells sorted from blood, taken in a trial of the OX40 agonist ivuxolimab. The sequence in DNA is TGTGCCAGCAGCTTAGAAGGTCCTCTAGCGGGGTTCTACGAGCAGTACTTC. Translated, it gives CASSLEGPLAGFYEQYF.